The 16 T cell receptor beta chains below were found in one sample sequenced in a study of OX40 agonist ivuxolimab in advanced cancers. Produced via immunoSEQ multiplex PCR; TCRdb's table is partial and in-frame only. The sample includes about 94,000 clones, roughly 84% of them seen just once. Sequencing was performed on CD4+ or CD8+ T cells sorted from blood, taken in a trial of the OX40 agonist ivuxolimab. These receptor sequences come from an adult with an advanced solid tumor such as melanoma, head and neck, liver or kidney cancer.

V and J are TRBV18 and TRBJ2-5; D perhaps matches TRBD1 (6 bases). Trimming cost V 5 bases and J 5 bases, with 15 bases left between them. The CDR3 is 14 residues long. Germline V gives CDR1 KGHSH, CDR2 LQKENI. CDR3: CASSSQGGEETQYF. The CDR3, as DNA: TGTGCCAGCTCATCTCAAGGGGGAGAGGAGACCCAGTACTTC.

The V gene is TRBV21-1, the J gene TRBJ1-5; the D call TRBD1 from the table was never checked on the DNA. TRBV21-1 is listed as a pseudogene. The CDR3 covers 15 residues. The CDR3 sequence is CASRGVASSNQPQHF. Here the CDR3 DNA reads TGTGCCAGCAGAGGGGTCGCAAGCAGCAATCAGCCCCAGCATTTT.

CDR3 in amino acids: CASSLSNRDEAFF. The CDR3 bases are TGTGCCAGCAGCTTATCCAACCGGGACGAAGCTTTCTTT. The J gene is TRBJ1-1, the V gene TRBV7-3; possibly TRBD1 for D (5 bases). Per germline, CDR1 SGHTA and CDR2 FQGTGA. The V end was cut by 2 bases, the J end by 8 bases, with 12 bases between. This CDR3 region has 13 residues.

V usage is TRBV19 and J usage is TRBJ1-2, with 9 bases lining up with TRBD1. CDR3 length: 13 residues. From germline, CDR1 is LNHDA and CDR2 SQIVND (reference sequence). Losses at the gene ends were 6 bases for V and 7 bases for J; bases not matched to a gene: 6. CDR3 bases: TGTGCCAGTAGCCCGGACAGGGGAAGTGGCTACACCTTC. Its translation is CASSPDRGSGYTF.

CDR3 DNA: TGTGCCAGCAGTGAAGGCCTAGCTCACGAGTATTTT. Amino acid sequence: CASSEGLAHEYF. V gene TRBV6-1 combines with J gene TRBJ2-3; TRBD2 is a possible D gene (5 bases). The CDR3 is 12 residues long. From germline, CDR1 is MNHNS and CDR2 SASEGT. Deletions cut 1 base from V and 13 bases from J, with 12 bases between.

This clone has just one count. CDR3 sequence: CASSPFRTSGGPPTYNEQFF. The CDR3 DNA follows: TGTGCCAGCAGTCCGTTCCGGACTAGCGGGGGGCCCCCAACCTACAATGAGCAGTTCTTC. V is TRBV7-8 and J is TRBJ2-1; 14 nucleotides match TRBD2. The CDR3 sequence is 20 residues long. Germline V gene sequence: CDR1 SGHVS, CDR2 FQNEAQ. V shed 6 bases, J shed 2 bases, and the junction held 15 bases outside the gene matches.

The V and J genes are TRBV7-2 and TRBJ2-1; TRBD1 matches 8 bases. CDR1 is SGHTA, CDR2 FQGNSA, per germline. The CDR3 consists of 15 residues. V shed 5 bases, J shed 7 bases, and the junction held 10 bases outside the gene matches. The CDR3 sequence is CASSPRTGTLNEQFF. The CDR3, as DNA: TGTGCCAGCAGCCCAAGGACAGGGACCCTTAATGAGCAGTTCTTC.

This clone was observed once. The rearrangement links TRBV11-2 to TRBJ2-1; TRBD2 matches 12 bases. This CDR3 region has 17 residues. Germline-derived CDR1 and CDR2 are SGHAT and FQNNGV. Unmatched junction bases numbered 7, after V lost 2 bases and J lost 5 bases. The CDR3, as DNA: TGTGCCAGCAGCTTATTACCCGGACTAGCGGGGAACAATGAGCAGTTCTTC. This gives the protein CASSLLPGLAGNNEQFF.

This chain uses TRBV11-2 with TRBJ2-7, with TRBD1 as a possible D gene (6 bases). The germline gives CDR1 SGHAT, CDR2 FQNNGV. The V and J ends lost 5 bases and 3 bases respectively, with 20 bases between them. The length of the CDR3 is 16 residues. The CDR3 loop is CASSLLQGKVGYEQYF. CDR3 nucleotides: TGTGCCAGCAGCCTCTTGCAGGGGAAAGTTGGCTACGAGCAGTACTTC.

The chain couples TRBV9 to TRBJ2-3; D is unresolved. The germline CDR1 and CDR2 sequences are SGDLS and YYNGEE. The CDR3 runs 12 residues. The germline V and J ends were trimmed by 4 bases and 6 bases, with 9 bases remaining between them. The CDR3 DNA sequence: TGTGCCAGCAGCCCCGAAATGGATACGCAGTATTTT. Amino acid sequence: CASSPEMDTQYF.

For the CDR3, the DNA is TGTGCCTGGAGTGTAATCAGGGCCTTAGGCTACGAGCAGTACTTC. This translates into CAWSVIRALGYEQYF. This chain connects TRBV30 to TRBJ2-7; TRBD1 might be the D (5 bases). The germline gives CDR1 GTSNPN, CDR2 SVGIG (reference sequence). This CDR3 comprises 15 residues. Between the trimmed V and J ends, which lost 0 bases and 3 bases, there was a span of 15 bases.

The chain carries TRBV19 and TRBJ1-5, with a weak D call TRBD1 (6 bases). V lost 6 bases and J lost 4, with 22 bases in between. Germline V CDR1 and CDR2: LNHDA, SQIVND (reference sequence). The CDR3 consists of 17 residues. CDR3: CASRKQGGARANQPQHF. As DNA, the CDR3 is TGTGCCAGTAGGAAACAGGGTGGGGCGAGGGCAAATCAGCCCCAGCATTTT.

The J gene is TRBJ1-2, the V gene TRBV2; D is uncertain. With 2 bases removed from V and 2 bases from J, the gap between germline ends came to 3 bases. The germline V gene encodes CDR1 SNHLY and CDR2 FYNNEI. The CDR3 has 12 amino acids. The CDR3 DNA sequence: TGTGCCAGCAGTGAAAAAAACTATGGCTACACCTTC. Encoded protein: CASSEKNYGYTF.

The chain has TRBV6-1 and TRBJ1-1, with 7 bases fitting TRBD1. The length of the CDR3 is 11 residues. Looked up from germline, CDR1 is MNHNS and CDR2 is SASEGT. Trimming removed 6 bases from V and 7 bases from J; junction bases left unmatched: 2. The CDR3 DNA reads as TGTGCCAGCAGCCGGGACAGTGAAGCTTTCTTT. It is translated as CASSRDSEAFF.

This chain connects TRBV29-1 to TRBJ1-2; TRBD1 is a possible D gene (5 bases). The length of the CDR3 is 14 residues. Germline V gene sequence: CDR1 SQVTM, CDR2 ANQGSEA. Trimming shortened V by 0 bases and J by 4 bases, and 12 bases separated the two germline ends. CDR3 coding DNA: TGCAGCGTTGAAGATCAGGGACGACCCTATGGCTACACCTTC. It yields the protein CSVEDQGRPYGYTF.

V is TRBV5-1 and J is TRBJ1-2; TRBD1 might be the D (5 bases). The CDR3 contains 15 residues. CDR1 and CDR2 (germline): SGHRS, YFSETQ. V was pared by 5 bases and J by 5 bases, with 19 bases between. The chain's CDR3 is CASRTDPGLRYGYTF. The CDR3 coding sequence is TGCGCCAGCAGGACGGATCCGGGGCTGCGGTATGGCTACACCTTC.